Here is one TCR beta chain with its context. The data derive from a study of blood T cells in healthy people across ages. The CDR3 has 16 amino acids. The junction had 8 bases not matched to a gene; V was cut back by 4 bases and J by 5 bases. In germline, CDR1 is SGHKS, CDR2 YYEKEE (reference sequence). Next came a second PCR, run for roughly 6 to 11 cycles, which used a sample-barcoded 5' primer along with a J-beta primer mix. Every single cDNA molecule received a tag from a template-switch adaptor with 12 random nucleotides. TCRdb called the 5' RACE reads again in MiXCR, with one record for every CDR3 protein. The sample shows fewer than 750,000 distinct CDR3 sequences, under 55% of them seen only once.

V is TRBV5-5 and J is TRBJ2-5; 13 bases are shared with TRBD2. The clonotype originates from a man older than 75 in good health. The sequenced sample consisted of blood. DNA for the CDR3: TGTGCCAGCAGCCCGAGACTAGCGGGAGGCGTGGAGACCCAGTACTTC. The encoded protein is CASSPRLAGGVETQYF.